This T cell receptor (beta chain) was sequenced in a study of blood T cells in healthy people across ages (dated by TCRdb to the mid-2010s). Context from the whole study: In model experiments, roughly one uniquely barcoded TCR beta cDNA molecule per two T cells was captured by template switching. Age-related changes in TCR beta repertoire diversity were measured in the study by deep sequencing normalized with unique cDNA molecular identifiers. The donors were divided into four age groups: young (average approximately 16 years), middle-aged (approximately 39), aged (approximately 62) and long-lived (82). Using the same blood draw, the study looked at two additional independent replicas of 1 million unique cDNA reads for two donors, one aged 18 to 30 and the other aged 80 or older.

The library was obtained by 5' RACE. TCRdb shows the sequencer as Illumina HiSeq 2500. A second PCR of roughly 7 to 12 cycles was performed with a sample-barcoded 5' primer and a J-beta primer mix. Each TCR beta cDNA molecule received a unique molecular identifier from a template-switch 5' adaptor carrying 12 random nucleotides. At least 2.5 million CDR3-containing paired-end reads were obtained from each sample. The Mint cDNA synthesis kit, primed by a TRBC-specific oligonucleotide, was used to synthesize first-strand cDNA from all RNA. Following uracil-DNA glycosylase treatment, a first 18-cycle PCR with universal primers M1SS and BC2_uni_R was performed on all cDNA. The source study handled its data this way. For normalization, 1 million high-quality reads, each with a distinct molecular identifier, were randomly selected from each sample. Instead of being binned into consensus sequences, reads with shared molecular identifiers were discarded. MiTCR, set to a Q25 quality threshold and the strictest error-elimination algorithm, was used for CDR3 identification, clonotype clustering and error correction. A nonparametric unseen species model using Euler transformation provided a lower-bound estimate of total TCR beta diversity. TCRdb took the public reads, trimmed them with fastp at Q25, ran MiXCR for clone calling and kept in-frame beta chains. Entries are consolidated by CDR3 protein sequence, retaining the most common genes and DNA. TCRdb's processing, not the study's, gives the V and J calls here. For this sample there are 800,000 to 950,000 distinct CDR3 sequences; approximately 32% appear just once. About 10% of the sample is taken by the ten largest.

Study-wide findings and limitations: Donor CMV infection status was unknown, potentially confounding age-related changes in expanded clonotypes. The long-lived group showed more naive CD4+ T cells, fewer expanded clones and increased TCR diversity than the aged group, suggesting age selection. Because profiling used bulk unsorted PBMCs, naive and antigen-experienced compartments could not be compared conclusively. The percentage of naive T cells measured by flow cytometry correlated strongly with observed TCR beta diversity. Observed TCR beta diversity per million T cells fell roughly linearly with age, and a significant reduction was already apparent by age around 44. Estimates of total diversity based on one million sequenced T cells were considered lower bounds and underestimates.

In regard to this clonotype: It has no known antigen specificity. A read error is possible here, since a much larger clone lies one base away.

Donors were 35 to 40 systemically healthy Caucasian individuals from Russia aged roughly 6 to 100 years. Approximately 9.7 milliliters of peripheral blood were drawn from each donor into EDTA-treated Vacutainer tubes. PBMCs were isolated by Ficoll-Paque density-gradient centrifugation, with at least 6.5 million obtained per sample. Total RNA, at least 6 micrograms per sample, was extracted from PBMCs with Trizol reagent. For every donor, flow cytometry on a PBMC aliquot measured the percentage of naive CD45RAhigh/CD27high T cells. The CDR3 has 14 amino acids, counting the end cysteine and phenylalanine. The kept DNA is CDR3 alone, 42 bases in frame from the first base. CDR1 and CDR2 are drawn from the germline V gene (reference sequence): MNHEY, SMNVEV. The junction shows trimming of 8 bases on V and 11 bases on J, plus 24 bases between the germline ends. These data are also associated with another study on T cells of mothers and their children. Per that second paper: Nine systemically healthy Caucasian individuals, comprising three mothers and their six children, were included as donors. cDNA synthesis used all of the extracted RNA, with about 1.5 ug of RNA in each 15 ul reaction. In the second PCR, the M1S primer introduced both the sample barcodes and 2-4 random nucleotides. More than 9 million TCR beta CDR3 reads were obtained from each mother, and 2.5 million to 3.5 million reads were obtained from each child. In both related and unrelated pairs, thymic selection shapes the output of TCR recombination in a similar way, with inherited differences having only a minor effect. Normalized repertoire overlap in related mother-child pairs was always slightly higher than in unrelated mother-child pairs, but the difference was never significant. No persistent microchimeric T cell clones were found, with a detection sensitivity of approximately 100 clones per million clonotypes. In the study, deep NGS was used to compare the TCR beta repertoires of mothers and children, and features distinguishing related mother-child pairs from unrelated individuals were sought. Mothers averaged about 37 +/- 4 years of age and children averaged around 11 +/- 4 years. Libraries were sequenced on Illumina HiSeq 2000 with 100+100 nt paired-end reads after adapter ligation with NEBNext reagents. To prevent cross-contamination, the mother and child libraries were prepared a month apart and were sequenced in separate runs. Between roughly 500,000 and 2,300,000 distinct TCR beta clonotypes were identified per donor. Naive TCR beta clonotypes were estimated from low-frequency clonotypes matched to each donor's FACS-determined naive share, without sorting.

The sequence joins TRBV27 to TRBJ2-5; a weak D assignment points to TRBD2 (7 bases agree). The origin of this receptor is a woman in her forties in good health. The sample comprised blood. The CDR3 here reads CASGGAISGNEQYF. The bases read TGTGCCAGCGGGGGGGCTATATCAGGCAATGAGCAGTACTTC.